This T cell receptor beta chain was captured by sequencing in a study of Graves' ophthalmopathy and Graves' hyperthyroidism. Study observations and caveats: Blood also contained most of the expanded thyroid clonotypes above 0.001 frequency.

Hyperthyroidism was classified as stable if no ophthalmopathy occurred within 18 months of follow-up. Enrollment excluded any patients with other autoimmune diseases, uncontrolled infections, pregnancy or lactation. This clonotype was observed at least ten times. Its antigen is currently unknown. Germline assignment: CDR1 ENHRY and CDR2 SYGVKD. CDR3 length equals 17 residues. Trimming stripped 3 bases from V and 2 bases from J, with 17 bases between. Researchers took RNA transcripts and amplified TCR beta CDR3 regions from them. Investigators did first-round RT-PCR with HTBI primers, then second-round multiplex PCR. TCRdb reprocessed the multiplex PCR reads with MiXCR, giving one entry per CDR3 protein. Altogether about 620,000 distinct CDR3 sequences are present, about a fifth being singletons, with the ten largest covering more than 5.5%.

The TCR comes from a woman aged 18-29 years with stable Graves' hyperthyroidism. Some clones in this sample may be carry-over from other donors' samples. This chain links TRBV10-3 with TRBJ1-5; D may be TRBD1 (5 bases). Sequencing was performed on peripheral blood. The CDR3 spells CAISERRGREGNQPQHF. In DNA form, the CDR3 reads TGTGCCATCAGTGAAAGGAGGGGAAGGGAGGGCAATCAGCCCCAGCATTTT.